The present TCR beta chain was sequenced within a study of tumor-infiltrating lymphocytes in primary liver carcinoma. Points from the study as a whole: In tumor-adjacent and tumor-blood pairs, overlap was lower than in tumor region pairs.

Priming with a constant-region primer yielded TCR beta cDNA from 450 to 550 ng total RNA. Three nested multiplex PCR rounds, a slightly modified ARM-PCR method, built the TCR beta libraries. A C-beta reverse primer was combined with TRBV1-TRBV30 forward primers in the first two PCR rounds, and each round had about 10 cycles. In TCRdb, the multiplex PCR reads were re-called with MiXCR into one record per CDR3 protein. The sample shows about 320,000 distinct CDR3 sequences, around three fifths of them seen only once. RNA isolated from unsorted whole blood supplied the blood RNA, with germline DNA also extracted. Approximately 4 milliliters of peripheral blood were drawn preoperatively. Looked up from germline, CDR1 is GTSNPN and CDR2 is SVGIG (reference sequence). V shed 4 bases and J shed 1 base, with 16 bases lying between them. The CDR3 has 15 residues. This clonotype was seen only a few times. As yet, its antigen is unknown.

The sample taken for sequencing was peripheral blood. The chain has TRBV30 and TRBJ1-1; D is possibly TRBD1 (6 bases). The receptor was derived from a man aged 40-50 years with primary liver carcinoma and hepatitis B virus infection. The CDR3 bases are TGTGCCTGGATTAGGTGGGGGGCATCGAACACTGAAGCTTTCTTT. It encodes CAWIRWGASNTEAFF. Full variable domain (missing parts from reference TRBV30 and TRBJ1-1): SQTIHQWPATLVQPVGSPLSLECTVEGTSNPNLYWYRQAAGRGLQLLFYSVGIGQISSEVPQNLSASRPQDRQFILSSKKLLLSDSGFYLCAWIRWGASNTEAFFGQGTRLTVV.